A single sample gave rise to the 32 T cell receptor beta chains below, sequenced in a study of control samples from healthy donors and cancer patients (dated by TCRdb to 2020 to 2021). The library was generated by the immunoSEQ multiplex PCR assay. TCRdb limited this immuneACCESS table to in-frame rearrangements with V and J called. A share of clones is missing; checked studies link under half to unresolved V genes, and the rest is unexplained. Across this sample there are around 51,000 clones, with under 90% seen only once. The leading ten clones occupy roughly a tenth of the sample. The specimen was blood. The receptors stem from a man between 65 and 85 years old in good health.

J is TRBJ2-2 and V is TRBV11-3; D may be TRBD2 (5 bases). Per germline, CDR1 SGHNT and CDR2 YENEEA. V lost 4 bases and J 4 bases, leaving 10 bases between the germline ends. This CDR3 has 14 residues. The CDR3 reads CASSSGGSTGELFF. In DNA, the CDR3 is TGTGCCAGCAGCTCTGGAGGCTCCACCGGGGAGCTGTTTTTT.

The chain links TRBV5-1 to TRBJ2-2; no firm D call. This CDR3 comprises 14 residues. The V and J ends lost 4 bases and 1 base respectively, with 8 bases between them. Looked up from germline, CDR1 is SGHRS and CDR2 is YFSETQ. The CDR3 reads CASSARQNTGELFF. In DNA, the CDR3 is TGCGCCAGCAGCGCCCGACAGAACACCGGGGAGCTGTTTTTT. The variable domain in full, with the rest retrieved from reference TRBV5-1 and TRBJ2-2, is KAGVTQTPRYLIKTRGQQVTLSCSPISGHRSVSWYQQTPGQGLQFLFEYFSETQRNKGNFPGRFSGRQFSNSRSEMNVSTLELGDSALYLCASSARQNTGELFFGEGSRLTVL.

J is TRBJ1-1 and V is TRBV30; 9 bases are shared with TRBD1. Losses at the gene ends were 5 bases for V and 4 bases for J; bases not matched to a gene: 8. In germline, CDR1 is GTSNPN, CDR2 SVGIG (reference sequence). This CDR3 contains 14 residues. The CDR3 region is CAWGKGTGSTEAFF. The CDR3 DNA sequence: TGTGCCTGGGGGAAAGGGACAGGGAGCACTGAAGCTTTCTTT.

This chain connects TRBV2 to TRBJ2-3, with D perhaps TRBD1 (6 bases). Germline loops: CDR1 SNHLY, CDR2 FYNNEI. This CDR3 is 14 amino acids long. V was shortened by 6 bases and J by 2 bases, with 12 bases between the two germline ends. The CDR3 sequence is CASSVNRDTDTQYF. The CDR3 DNA reads TGTGCCAGCAGCGTGAACAGGGACACAGATACGCAGTATTTT.

The rearrangement joins TRBV6-5 to TRBJ2-3, with a possible D match to TRBD1 (5 bases). V lost 9 bases and J 0 bases, leaving 10 bases between the germline ends. Germline CDR1 MNHEY, CDR2 SVGAGI. The CDR3 totals 13 residues. CDR3 DNA sequence: TGTGCCAGTCAGGACATTAGCACAGATACGCAGTATTTT. It translates to CASQDISTDTQYF.

The chain uses TRBV30 and TRBJ1-2; D may be TRBD1 (5 bases). There are 13 residues in the CDR3. Germline V gene sequence: CDR1 GTSNPN, CDR2 SVGIG (reference sequence). V lost 1 base to trimming and J lost 1 base, with 7 bases between them. DNA of the CDR3: TGTGCCTGGAGTGGACAGCTTAACTATGGCTACACCTTC. Its protein is CAWSGQLNYGYTF.

This chain joins TRBV27 and TRBJ2-7, with TRBD2 matching over 8 bases. V trimming: 4 bases; J trimming: 5 bases; junction bases outside the gene matches: 13. The germline gives CDR1 MNHEY, CDR2 SMNVEV (reference sequence). This CDR3 comprises 16 residues. CDR3 sequence reads: CASSSALRTSNDEQYF. DNA of the CDR3: TGTGCCAGCAGTTCGGCCCTAAGGACTAGCAACGACGAGCAGTACTTC.

This clone appeared a few times. This chain joins TRBV5-1 and TRBJ2-7; TRBD1 aligns across 7 bases. From germline, CDR1 is SGHRS and CDR2 YFSETQ. CDR3 size: 13 residues. V was clipped by 5 bases and J by 3 bases; unmatched bases: 5. The CDR3 nucleotides are TGCGCCAGCAGGGACAGGCTGGACTACGAGCAGTACTTC. It specifies CASRDRLDYEQYF.

In this sample, this clone turned up a few times. The J gene is TRBJ1-2, the V gene TRBV5-1; unclear D gene. Trimming took 1 base from V and 8 from J, leaving 12 bases between them. CDR3 size: 13 residues. In germline, CDR1 is SGHRS, CDR2 YFSETQ. Here the CDR3 DNA reads TGCGCCAGCAGCTTGTTCGGAGCCGACGGCTACACCTTC. It translates to CASSLFGADGYTF. Variable domain in full (rest from reference TRBV5-1 and TRBJ1-2): KAGVTQTPRYLIKTRGQQVTLSCSPISGHRSVSWYQQTPGQGLQFLFEYFSETQRNKGNFPGRFSGRQFSNSRSEMNVSTLELGDSALYLCASSLFGADGYTFGSGTRLTVV.

The chain recombines TRBV28 with TRBJ2-1; D is possibly TRBD1 (7 bases). This CDR3 region has 17 residues. Trimming removed 6 bases from V and 2 bases from J, with 20 bases in between. Germline V lookup: CDR1 MDHEN, CDR2 SYDVKM. The DNA for the CDR3 is TGTGCCAGCAGGGCGGAAGGGGGCGGAGGGACCTACAATGAGCAGTTCTTC. Translation: CASRAEGGGGTYNEQFF. Filled out from reference TRBV28 and TRBJ2-1, the complete variable domain reads DVKVTQSSRYLVKRTGEKVFLECVQDMDHENMFWYRQDPGLGLRLIYFSYDVKMKEKGDIPEGYSVSREKKERFSLILESASTNQTSMYLCASRAEGGGGTYNEQFFGPGTRLTVL.

Only one count was recorded for this clone. This chain joins TRBV4-2 and TRBJ2-3; D is tentatively TRBD1 or TRBD2 (10 bases each). The CDR3 consists of 21 residues. Germline values: CDR1 LGHNA, CDR2 YNFKEQ. V lost 3 bases to trimming and J lost 4 bases, with 32 bases between them. The CDR3 reads CASSHRNRQGAPGLAPDTQYF. CDR3 bases: TGTGCCAGCAGCCATCGCAACCGACAGGGGGCGCCGGGACTAGCGCCAGATACGCAGTATTTT.

J is TRBJ1-2 and V is TRBV21-1; the table's TRBD1 call for D was not verified on the DNA. TRBV21-1 is a documented pseudogene. The CDR3 has 17 residues. The CDR3 here is CASSKERRDRGHGGYTF. The DNA for the CDR3 is TGTGCCAGCAGCAAAGAAAGACGGGACAGGGGGCACGGCGGCTACACCTTC.

The chain recombines TRBV25-1 with TRBJ2-2, with D possibly matching TRBD2 (5 bases). The V and J ends lost 2 bases and 3 bases respectively, with 10 bases between them. CDR1 is MGHDK, CDR2 SYGVNS, per germline. The CDR3 runs 15 residues. The DNA for the CDR3 is TGTGCCAGCAGTGAAACGGGAAAGCACACCGGGGAGCTGTTTTTT. This gives the protein CASSETGKHTGELFF.

The chain recombines TRBV5-4 with TRBJ2-3; D call uncertain. CDR3 length: 14 amino acids. The V gene's germline CDR1 is SGHNT and CDR2 YYREEE (reference sequence). Trimming cost V 2 bases and J 0 bases, with 7 bases left between them. For the CDR3, the DNA is TGTGCCAGCAGCTTTCGTACTAGCACAGATACGCAGTATTTT. Its translation: CASSFRTSTDTQYF.

The rearrangement joins TRBV18 to TRBJ2-7, with 8 bases aligning to TRBD1. The germline CDR1 and CDR2 sequences are KGHSH and LQKENI. The CDR3 is 16 residues long. V was pared by 1 base and J by 1 base, with 6 bases of the junction left unmatched. The CDR3 is CASSPLAQGASYEQYF. The CDR3 DNA sequence: TGTGCCAGCTCACCACTAGCTCAGGGGGCATCCTACGAGCAGTACTTC.

This chain joins TRBV28 and TRBJ2-6; D perhaps matches TRBD1 (6 bases). The CDR3 is 17 residues long. With 5 bases removed from V and 0 bases from J, the gap between germline ends came to 14 bases. The germline gives CDR1 MDHEN, CDR2 SYDVKM. The CDR3: CASSPQQGFSGANVLTF. The CDR3 DNA is TGTGCCAGCAGTCCACAACAGGGTTTCTCTGGGGCCAACGTCCTGACTTTC.

This sequence joins TRBV3-1 (or the pseudogene TRBV3-2) and TRBJ2-2; no definite D call. The CDR3 runs 15 residues. Trimming stripped 4 bases from V and 7 bases from J, with 16 bases between. In germline, CDR1 is LGHDT, CDR2 YNNKEL (reference sequence). CDR3 amino acids: CASSPESTRSGELFF. CDR3 nucleotides: TGTGCCAGCAGCCCGGAGTCCACACGTAGCGGGGAGCTGTTTTTT.

V is TRBV5-4 and J is TRBJ2-7, with D tentatively TRBD1 (6 bases). Trimming removed 3 bases at V and 5 bases at J, with 12 bases between. Germline CDR1 reads SGHNT; CDR2 reads YYREEE (reference sequence). CDR3 length: 13 amino acids. The CDR3 protein is CASSWKTGNEQYF. CDR3 coding DNA: TGTGCCAGCAGCTGGAAAACAGGGAACGAGCAGTACTTC. The complete variable domain, with remaining parts taken from reference TRBV5-4 and TRBJ2-7, reads ETGVTQSPTHLIKTRGQQVTLRCSSQSGHNTVSWYQQALGQGPQFIFQYYREEENGRGNFPPRFSGLQFPNYSSELNVNALELDDSALYLCASSWKTGNEQYFGPGTRLTVT.

The rearrangement uses TRBV19 and TRBJ1-1; 11 bases align to TRBD1. Per the germline V gene, CDR1 is LNHDA and CDR2 is SQIVND (reference sequence). With V trimmed by 7 bases and J by 1 base, 8 bases remained unmatched. This CDR3 is 16 amino acids long. CDR3 in amino acids: CASIRDRGRGNTEAFF. CDR3 coding DNA: TGTGCCAGTATTCGGGACAGGGGGAGGGGGAACACTGAAGCTTTCTTT.

The chain recombines TRBV5-1 with TRBJ2-1, with 12 nucleotides matching TRBD2. CDR3 size: 16 residues. The germline CDR1 and CDR2 sequences are SGHRS and YFSETQ. Unmatched junction bases numbered 10, after V lost 4 bases and J lost 8 bases. CDR3 nucleotides: TGCGCCAGCAGCCCAGGGACTAGCGGGCCCCTCGATGAGCAGTTCTTC. Translated: CASSPGTSGPLDEQFF.

V is TRBV3-1 (or the pseudogene TRBV3-2) and J is TRBJ1-2; 7 bases fit TRBD1. The germline gives CDR1 LGHDT, CDR2 YNNKEL (reference sequence). There are 15 residues in the CDR3. Trimming removed 1 base from V and 3 bases from J; junction bases left unmatched: 5. The CDR3 DNA is TGTGCCAGCAGCCAAGGTAGGGGGCACTACTATGGCTACACCTTC. Translation gives CASSQGRGHYYGYTF.

This clone was counted a few times. The chain combines TRBV7-8 with TRBJ1-5; perhaps TRBD1 as D (5 bases). Deletions cut 5 bases from V and 5 bases from J, with 16 bases between. The CDR3 loop spans 15 amino acids. Germline V gives CDR1 SGHVS, CDR2 FQNEAQ. DNA for the CDR3: TGTGCCAGCAGCCGAGCCAGGGTGAGAGATCAGCCCCAGCATTTT. As protein: CASSRARVRDQPQHF.

The chain joins TRBV27 to TRBJ1-6; no clear D. Germline values: CDR1 MNHEY, CDR2 SMNVEV (reference sequence). The CDR3 runs to 12 residues. V was trimmed by 3 bases and J by 9 bases, leaving 6 bases between them. As DNA, the CDR3 is TGTGCCAGCAGTTTCCCGCGTTCACCCCTCCACTTT. Encoded protein: CASSFPRSPLHF.

The chain combines TRBV14 with TRBJ2-2; D not resolved. Trimming took 2 bases from V and 3 from J, leaving 7 bases between them. This CDR3 has 14 amino acids. From germline, CDR1 is SGHDN and CDR2 FVKESK. The CDR3 coding sequence is TGTGCCAGCAGCCAACTCTTAGACACCGGGGAGCTGTTTTTT. It specifies CASSQLLDTGELFF. Supplemented by reference TRBV14 and TRBJ2-2, the full variable domain reads EAGVTQFPSHSVIEKGQTVTLRCDPISGHDNLYWYRRVMGKEIKFLLHFVKESKQDESGMPNNRFLAERTGGTYSTLKVQPAELEDSGVYFCASSQLLDTGELFFGEGSRLTVL.

The chain combines TRBV6-5 with TRBJ1-2; TRBD1 is a possible D gene (6 bases). This CDR3 spans 14 amino acids. The V gene lost 6 bases and the J gene lost 4 bases, with 15 bases spanning the gap. Per germline, CDR1 MNHEY and CDR2 SVGAGI. CDR3 nucleotide sequence: TGTGCCAGCAGGCTACAGGGAGGAGGCTATGGCTACACCTTC. Protein sequence: CASRLQGGGYGYTF.

The rearrangement uses TRBV2 and TRBJ2-5; TRBD2 might be the D (6 bases). Trimming took 5 bases from V and 10 from J, leaving 11 bases between them. This CDR3 is built from 11 residues. The germline V gene has CDR1 SNHLY and CDR2 FYNNEI. DNA for the CDR3: TGTGCCAGCAGTCACCCGGGAGTCCAGTACTTC. Protein: CASSHPGVQYF.

The chain combines TRBV18 with TRBJ2-7, with no clear D. Germline CDR1 and CDR2: KGHSH and LQKENI. The CDR3 is 15 residues long. V lost 0 bases and J 2 bases, leaving 11 bases between the germline ends. In nucleotides, the CDR3 is TGTGCCAGCTCACCACCTGGGCCCCATCCCTACGAGCAGTACTTC. Amino acid sequence: CASSPPGPHPYEQYF.

This clone has just one count. The rearrangement uses TRBV15 and TRBJ2-5; 13 nucleotides agree with TRBD2. J lost 1 base, V lost 3 bases, and 5 bases had no gene match. The CDR3 length is 17 residues. The germline V gene has CDR1 LNHNV and CDR2 YYDKDF (reference sequence). DNA of the CDR3: TGTGCCACCAGCAGGTTAGGACTAGCGGGGGCCCAAGAGACCCAGTACTTC. It codes for CATSRLGLAGAQETQYF.

Concerning this clone itself: A read error is likely, as this CDR3 ends without the conserved phenylalanine or tryptophan. J is TRBJ1-1 and V is TRBV28; D perhaps matches TRBD1 (5 bases). V lost 2 bases, J lost 6 bases, and 13 bases lay in between. The CDR3 is 14 residues long. In germline, CDR1 is MDHEN, CDR2 SYDVKM. The CDR3 sequence: CASSLLRTRAEAFL. The CDR3 DNA sequence: TGTGCCAGCAGTTTACTTAGGACAAGAGCTGAAGCTTTCCTT.

Comments on this clone: Other DNA sequences in this sample translate to the same CDR3. The chain is built from TRBV5-1 and TRBJ2-6; no definite D call. This CDR3 has 16 amino acids. Looked up from germline, CDR1 is SGHRS and CDR2 is YFSETQ. The V end was cut by 0 bases, the J end by 0 bases, with 7 bases between. The CDR3 reads CASSLGISSGANVLTF. In DNA form, the CDR3 reads TGCGCCAGCAGCTTGGGGATTAGCTCTGGGGCCAACGTCCTGACTTTC.

In this sample, this clone turned up once. J is TRBJ2-3 and V is TRBV6-5; D perhaps matches TRBD2 (5 bases). Germline-derived CDR1 and CDR2 are MNHEY and SVGAGI. With 2 bases removed from V and 6 bases from J, the gap between germline ends came to 12 bases. The length of the CDR3 is 14 residues. The CDR3 is CASSYGLASDTQYF. The CDR3, as DNA: TGTGCCAGCAGTTACGGGCTAGCCTCGGATACGCAGTATTTT.

V gene TRBV7-9 combines with J gene TRBJ2-3, with D perhaps matching TRBD1 or TRBD2 (5 bases each). Germline assignment: CDR1 SEHNR and CDR2 FQNEAQ (reference sequence). The ends were cut back, 0 bases at V and 8 bases at J, with 12 bases in the middle. This CDR3 spans 14 amino acids. In DNA form, the CDR3 reads TGTGCCAGCAGCTTAGCGGGGGATGAACTTACGCAGTATTTT. Translating gives CASSLAGDELTQYF.